The 7 T cell receptor beta chains presented below share a single source sample, sequenced in a study of early T cells in non-severe SARS-CoV-2 infection. MiXCR, applied by TCRdb to the 5' RACE reads, yields one record per CDR3 protein. The sample yields roughly 81,000 distinct CDR3 sequences, more than 5% seen once. Sample: whole blood. These receptors originate from an adult who was a healthcare worker with PCR-confirmed SARS-CoV-2 infection or an uninfected control (not recorded which).

This chain connects TRBV12-3 or TRBV12-4 to TRBJ2-2; TRBD1 might be the D (5 bases). Trimming shortened V by 4 bases and J by 3 bases, and 15 bases separated the two germline ends. CDR3 size: 16 residues. In DNA, the CDR3 is TGTGCCAGCAGTTCCAGGACAAGGTCATACACCGGGGAGCTGTTTTTT. Encoded protein: CASSSRTRSYTGELFF.

This clonotype was detected a few times. The chain carries TRBV3-1 and TRBJ2-7, with D perhaps matching TRBD2 (5 bases). With 3 bases removed from V and 6 bases from J, the gap between germline ends came to 9 bases. There are 12 residues in the CDR3. The germline V gene has CDR1 LGHDT and CDR2 YNNKEL (reference sequence). The CDR3 reads CASSQGDIEQYF. The CDR3 DNA reads as TGTGCCAGCAGCCAGGGAGATATCGAGCAGTACTTC.

The rearrangement links TRBV5-4 to TRBJ2-3, with TRBD2 identical over 8 bases. V dropped 6 bases and J dropped 4; count of bases not matched to a gene: 10. The CDR3 runs 15 residues. Germline lookup yields CDR1 SGHNT and CDR2 YYREEE (reference sequence). The CDR3: CASKRSGSPPDTQYF. The CDR3 bases are TGTGCCAGCAAAAGAAGCGGGAGCCCGCCAGATACGCAGTATTTT.

The chain uses TRBV25-1 and TRBJ1-2; D not resolved. The V gene lost 9 bases and the J gene lost 9 bases, with 17 bases spanning the gap. The CDR3 length is 12 residues. Germline lookup yields CDR1 MGHDK and CDR2 SYGVNS. The CDR3 region is CARTWTDLCYTF. The CDR3 DNA is TGTGCCAGGACTTGGACGGATTTGTGCTACACCTTC.

This clonotype has ten or more counts. The gene calls are TRBV28 and TRBJ2-5; D call uncertain. This CDR3 region has 12 residues. The germline V gene has CDR1 MDHEN and CDR2 SYDVKM. Trimming pared 3 bases from V and 4 bases from J, leaving 6 bases between. The CDR3: CASSFLGETQYF. The DNA of the CDR3 is TGTGCCAGCAGTTTTCTAGGAGAGACCCAGTACTTC.

Many counts were recorded for this clonotype. The J gene is TRBJ2-7, the V gene TRBV2; a weak D match, TRBD2 (5 bases). Germline-derived CDR1 and CDR2 are SNHLY and FYNNEI. The V end was cut by 7 bases, the J end by 4 bases, with 17 bases between. This CDR3 spans 14 amino acids. In DNA form, the CDR3 reads TGTGCCAGCACCGAGACCGGGGTTGGGTACGAGCAGTACTTC. Translating it yields CASTETGVGYEQYF.

This clonotype occurred a few times. The chain employs TRBV3-1 and TRBJ1-6; D is uncertain. V dropped 1 base and J dropped 8 bases, with 18 bases sitting between them. This CDR3 spans 17 amino acids. Germline V gene data show CDR1 as LGHDT and CDR2 as YNNKEL (reference sequence). CDR3 residues: CASSQVGLAEGDSPLHF. CDR3 bases: TGTGCCAGCAGCCAAGTGGGGTTGGCGGAGGGAGATTCACCCCTCCACTTT.